The clone carrying this T cell receptor (beta chain) was seen a handful of times. The antigen is undetermined. The sample comes from a study of fetal regulatory T cell absence and autoimmunity. Broader study findings: Oligoclonal TCR enrichment in pancreas over cord blood reached over 95-fold for some clones.

The length of the CDR3 is 14 residues. The V segment lost 5 bases and the J segment 11 bases; nucleotides outside the gene matches: 9. Germline values: CDR1 MNHEY, CDR2 SMNVEV (reference sequence). Here immunoSEQ multiplex PCR was the method, and the copy in TCRdb shows in-frame clones only, minus some. Here the sample spans around 100,000 clones, about three quarters being singletons. The sample consisted of pancreas tissue. This sequence joins TRBV27 and TRBJ1-4; 9 bases are a match to TRBD1. This TCR came from a male donor with IPEX syndrome. CDR3 coding DNA: TGTGCCAGCAGTAGGGGACAGGGTCTGTGGAAACTGTTTTTT. It specifies CASSRGQGLWKLFF. Together with reference TRBV27 and TRBJ1-4, the CDR3 gives the full variable domain: EAQVTQNPRYLITVTGKKLTVTCSQNMNHEYMSWYRQDPGLGLRQIYYSMNVEVTDKGDVPEGYKVSRKEKRNFPLILESPSPNQTSLYFCASSRGQGLWKLFFGSGTQLSVL.